The source of this T cell receptor beta chain is a study of blood T cell repertoires in COVID-19 (dated by TCRdb to about 2020). About the study as a whole: The collaborator samples originated in the United States, Italy and Spain and spanned the acute and convalescent phases of COVID-19. The material from the prospective study consisted of cDNA or gDNA derived from T cells, B-cell-depleted T cells, or PBMCs. The dataset comprised deeply sampled blood TCRbeta repertoires from subjects exposed to, actively infected with, or recovered from COVID-19. The repertoires were released in a freely available public database meant as a resource for research on the immune response to SARS-CoV-2. The samples were drawn from the first 160 participants of the ongoing ImmuneRACE study and from some 1,300 subjects provided by 6 global collaborators. The sample metadata nearly always contained a de-identified subject ID, COVID-19 status, age in years and sex. Where HLA class I and class II types were available, the types were taken from metadata supplied by the sample provider, not from assay-based typing. Results and caveats for the whole study, not just this receptor: Clinical and demographic metadata were provided uncurated, with the amount varying by source and participant.

The collaborating institutions used their own protocols to collect whole blood in K2EDTA tubes. For TCRbeta analysis, collaborator samples were shipped as frozen whole blood, as isolated PBMCs, or as DNA extracted from either sample type. Turning to this clone: This clone's antigen is unknown. No qualities accompany the bases; no much larger clone lies one base away.

The immunoSEQ Assay, a bias-controlled multiplex PCR, was used to amplify TCRbeta CDR3 regions from genomic DNA. In the authors' own workflow: Within the assay, amplification of reference gene primers was used to estimate how many nucleated cells each sample contained. Sequence reads were collapsed and filtered to measure the absolute abundance of every unique TCRbeta CDR3 rearrangement. For each sample, productive Simpson clonality was calculated as the square root of Simpson's diversity index over productive rearrangements. TCRdb re-hosts the immuneACCESS table, in-frame sequences only. Its copies lack some clones; in the studies checked, an unresolved V gene accounts for under half of them, and the cause for the rest is not known. The DNA gave D and trimming, while V, J and clone size come from that table. The sample records 100,000 to 150,000 clones, about 85% of which are singletons. The ten largest make up 27% of the sample.

The germline V end is reduced by 4 bases and the J end by 0 bases; junction bases left unmatched: 8. CDR1 and CDR2 (SGHNT, YYREEE) derive from the germline V gene (reference sequence). Including the terminal cysteine and phenylalanine, the CDR3 comprises 16 residues. CDR3 DNA is the only sequence kept; it has 48 bases, read in frame from the first base. This sequence was found in a woman older than 75 with acute or convalescent COVID-19. The V gene is TRBV5-4 and the J gene is TRBJ1-2; the junction holds 8 bases that match TRBD1. Sequencing was carried out using peripheral blood. The CDR3 amino acid sequence is: CASSNPDRGANYGYTF. Read as DNA, the sequence is TGTGCCAGCAGCAACCCTGACAGGGGAGCTAACTATGGCTACACCTTC.